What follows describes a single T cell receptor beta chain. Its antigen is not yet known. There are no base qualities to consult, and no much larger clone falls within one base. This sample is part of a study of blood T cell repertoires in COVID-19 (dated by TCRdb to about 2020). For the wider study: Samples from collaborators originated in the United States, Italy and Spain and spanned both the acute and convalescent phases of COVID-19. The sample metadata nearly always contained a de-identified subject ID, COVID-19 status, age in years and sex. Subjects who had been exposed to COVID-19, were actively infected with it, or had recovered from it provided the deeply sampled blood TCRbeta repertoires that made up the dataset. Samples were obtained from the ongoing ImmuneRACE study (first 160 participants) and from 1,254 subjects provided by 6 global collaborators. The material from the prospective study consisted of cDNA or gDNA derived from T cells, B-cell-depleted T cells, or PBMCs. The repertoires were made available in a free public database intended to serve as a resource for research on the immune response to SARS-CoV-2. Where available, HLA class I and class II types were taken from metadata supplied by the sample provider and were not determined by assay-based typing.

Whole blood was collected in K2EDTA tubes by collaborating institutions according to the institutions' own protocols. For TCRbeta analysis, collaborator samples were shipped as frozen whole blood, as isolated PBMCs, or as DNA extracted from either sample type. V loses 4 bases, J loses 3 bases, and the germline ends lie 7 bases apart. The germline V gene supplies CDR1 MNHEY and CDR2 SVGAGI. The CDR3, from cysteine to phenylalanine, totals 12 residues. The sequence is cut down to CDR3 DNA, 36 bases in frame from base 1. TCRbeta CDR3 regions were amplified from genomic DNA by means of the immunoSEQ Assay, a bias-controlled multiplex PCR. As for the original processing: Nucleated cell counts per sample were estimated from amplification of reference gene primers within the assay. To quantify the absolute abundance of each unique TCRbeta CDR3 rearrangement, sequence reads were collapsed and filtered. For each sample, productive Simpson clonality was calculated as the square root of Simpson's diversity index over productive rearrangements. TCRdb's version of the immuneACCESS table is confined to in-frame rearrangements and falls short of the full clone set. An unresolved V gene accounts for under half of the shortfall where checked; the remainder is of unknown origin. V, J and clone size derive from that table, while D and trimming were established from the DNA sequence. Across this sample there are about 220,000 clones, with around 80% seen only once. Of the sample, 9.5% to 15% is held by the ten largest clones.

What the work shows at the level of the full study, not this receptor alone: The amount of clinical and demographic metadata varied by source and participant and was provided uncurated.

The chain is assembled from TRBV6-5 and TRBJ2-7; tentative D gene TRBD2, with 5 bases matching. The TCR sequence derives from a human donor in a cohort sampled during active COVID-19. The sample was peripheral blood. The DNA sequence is TGTGCCAGCAGTTCCGGGGACTACGAGCAGTACTTC. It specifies CASSSGDYEQYF.